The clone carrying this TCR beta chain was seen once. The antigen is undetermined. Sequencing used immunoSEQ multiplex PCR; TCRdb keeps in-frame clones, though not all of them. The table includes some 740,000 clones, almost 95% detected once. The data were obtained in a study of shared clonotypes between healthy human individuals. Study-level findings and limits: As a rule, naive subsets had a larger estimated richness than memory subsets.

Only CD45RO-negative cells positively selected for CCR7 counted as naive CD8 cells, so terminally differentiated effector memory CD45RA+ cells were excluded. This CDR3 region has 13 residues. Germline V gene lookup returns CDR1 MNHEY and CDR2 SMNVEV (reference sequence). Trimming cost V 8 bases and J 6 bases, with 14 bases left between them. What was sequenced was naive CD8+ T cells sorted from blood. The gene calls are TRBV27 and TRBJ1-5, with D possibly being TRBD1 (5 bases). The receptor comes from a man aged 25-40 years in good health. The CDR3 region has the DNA TGTGCCAGCGGGCTCGGGGCACGTCAGCCCCAGCATTTT. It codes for CASGLGARQPQHF.